This paragraph reports one T cell receptor beta chain. The antigen is undetermined. The sequence runs out 3 residues before the end of the CDR3; the remainder is reconstructed from the germline J gene. Dot-blot hybridization genotyped cervical HPV amplified with MY09/MY11 PCR. This entry comes from a study of T cells in women clearing cervical HPV infection. Turning to the study itself: Blood came at first lesion visit for cases, post-clearance for controls.

Study-wide results and limits: Repertoire richness, not evenness, was significantly elevated in CIN3+ cases versus controls. Unknown T-cell numbers per sample may underlie the richness differences.

V dropped 7 bases and J dropped 1; count of bases not matched to a gene: 6. The CDR3 contains 14 residues. The germline V gene has CDR1 DFQATT and CDR2 SNEGSKA (reference sequence). Method: immunoSEQ multiplex PCR; TCRdb's copy keeps in-frame clones and lacks some. This sample lists about 35,000 clones; its ten largest clones have over 1.5%. The receptor's source is a woman between 18 and 70 years old with a cervical HPV16 infection that either progressed to CIN3+ or cleared (not recorded which). The sample was blood buffy coat. V usage is TRBV20-1 and J usage is TRBJ2-2; 7 bases match TRBD2. The CDR3 region is CSGWGGGNTGELFF. CDR3 DNA, as far as it was read: TGCAGTGGGTGGGGCGGGGGGAACACCGGGGAG.